Listed here are 10 T cell receptor beta chains from one sample, sequenced in a study of T cell changes during pregnancy in multiple sclerosis. Generated by immunoSEQ multiplex PCR, the TCRdb table keeps only in-frame clones and is missing some. The sample consists of around 38,000 clones, approximately 92% of them appearing once. The specimen was CD8+ T cells from peripheral blood mononuclear cells, collected in the third trimester of pregnancy. The receptors shown here come from a female donor with multiple sclerosis, enrolled in a pregnancy study.

The rearrangement uses TRBV6-4 and TRBJ2-3, with TRBD2 matching 7 bases. CDR3 length: 15 residues. Germline CDR1 reads MRHNA; CDR2 reads SNTAGT. V was pared by 0 bases and J by 2 bases, with 2 bases of the junction left unmatched. CDR3 sequence: CASSDSSGPTDTQYF. In DNA form, the CDR3 reads TGTGCCAGCAGTGACTCTAGCGGGCCCACAGATACGCAGTATTTT.

V and J are TRBV15 and TRBJ2-7, with 7 bases aligning to TRBD2. The germline CDR1 and CDR2 sequences are LNHNV and YYDKDF (reference sequence). The CDR3 length is 16 residues. V shed 4 bases, J shed 4 bases, and the junction held 13 bases outside the gene matches. The chain's CDR3 is CATSTRAGLRSYEQYF. In nucleotides, the CDR3 is TGTGCCACCAGCACGAGAGCGGGGCTGAGAAGTTACGAGCAGTACTTC.

The chain couples TRBV6-1 to TRBJ1-1; D remains unclear. From germline, CDR1 is MNHNS and CDR2 SASEGT. This CDR3 is built from 13 residues. Trimming removed 4 bases at V and 4 bases at J, with 10 bases between. DNA of the CDR3: TGTGCCAGCAGTGGAGAGGAGGTCACTGAAGCTTTCTTT. Its translation is CASSGEEVTEAFF.

The V gene is TRBV13, the J gene TRBJ2-1; 7 bases map to TRBD2. Germline V gene sequence: CDR1 PRHDT, CDR2 FYEKMQ (reference sequence). The ends lost 5 bases at V and 10 bases at J; junction bases unmatched: 8. CDR3 length: 13 amino acids. This CDR3 reads CASSRGSGIEQFF. The CDR3 DNA reads TGTGCCAGCAGCCGGGGGAGCGGGATAGAGCAGTTCTTC.

This rearrangement joins TRBV4-1 to TRBJ2-6; D perhaps matches TRBD1 (6 bases). CDR3 length: 17 amino acids. V shed 0 bases and J shed 0 bases, with 9 bases lying between them. Germline V CDR1 and CDR2: MGHRA, YSYEKL. This CDR3 is CASSQEVQGSGANVLTF. The DNA of the CDR3 is TGCGCCAGCAGCCAAGAGGTACAGGGCTCTGGGGCCAACGTCCTGACTTTC.

The chain links TRBV4-2 to TRBJ1-1; no clear D gene. The V gene's germline CDR1 is LGHNA and CDR2 YNFKEQ. Trimming pared 0 bases from V and 4 bases from J, leaving 12 bases between. The CDR3 totals 15 residues. The CDR3 DNA is TGTGCCAGCAGCCAAGATTTGGGCGGGCTCACTGAAGCTTTCTTT. Translated, it gives CASSQDLGGLTEAFF.

V usage is TRBV2 and J usage is TRBJ2-2; 10 bases align to TRBD1. J gave up 7 bases and V 7 bases, and 9 bases lay outside the gene matches. There are 15 residues in the CDR3. In germline, CDR1 is SNHLY, CDR2 FYNNEI. In DNA, the CDR3 is TGTGCCAGCACTGAGACAGGGGGCGGAGGCGGGGAGCTGTTTTTT. Residues: CASTETGGGGGELFF.

This clone was seen just once. This chain joins TRBV29-1 and TRBJ2-7, with D unresolved. V was pared by 4 bases and J by 1 base, with 8 bases between. CDR1 SQVTM and CDR2 ANQGSEA come from the germline V gene. The CDR3 sequence is 12 residues long. CDR3 in amino acids: CSVATVSYEQYF. CDR3 coding DNA: TGCAGCGTTGCCACGGTATCCTACGAGCAGTACTTC.

The gene calls are TRBV2 and TRBJ2-4; 13 nucleotides match TRBD2. J was trimmed by 5 bases and V by 6 bases; bases with no gene match: 4. Germline V CDR1 and CDR2: SNHLY, FYNNEI. This CDR3 spans 15 amino acids. For the CDR3, the DNA is TGTGCCAGCAGGCGGACTAGCGGGAGTGAAAACATTCAGTACTTC. It codes for CASRRTSGSENIQYF.

The chain recombines TRBV4-3 with TRBJ2-3; D is unresolved. The CDR3 consists of 14 residues. The V end was cut by 0 bases, the J end by 4 bases, with 8 bases between. Germline CDR1 LGHNA, CDR2 YSLEER. Written as DNA, the CDR3 is TGCGCCAGCAGCCAAGATGGCCCGCCAGATACGCAGTATTTT. Translation gives CASSQDGPPDTQYF.